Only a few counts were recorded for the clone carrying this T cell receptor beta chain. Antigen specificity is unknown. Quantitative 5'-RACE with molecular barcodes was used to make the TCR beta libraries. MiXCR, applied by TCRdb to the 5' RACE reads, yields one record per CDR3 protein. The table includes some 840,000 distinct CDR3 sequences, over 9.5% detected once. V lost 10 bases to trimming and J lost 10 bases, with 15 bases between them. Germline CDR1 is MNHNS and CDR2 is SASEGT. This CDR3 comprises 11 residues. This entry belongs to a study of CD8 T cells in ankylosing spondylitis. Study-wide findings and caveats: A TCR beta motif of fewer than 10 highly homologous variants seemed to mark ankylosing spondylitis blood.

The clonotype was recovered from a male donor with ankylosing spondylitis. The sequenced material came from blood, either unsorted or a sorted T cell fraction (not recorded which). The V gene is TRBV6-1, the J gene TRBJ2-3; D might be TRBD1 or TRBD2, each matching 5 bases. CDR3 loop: CATTTWGPQYF. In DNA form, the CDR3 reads TGTGCCACCACGACCTGGGGACCGCAGTATTTT.